This T cell receptor beta chain was found in a study of T cells and Merkel cell carcinoma outcomes. Profiling relied on immunoSEQ multiplex PCR, and the TCRdb table lists in-frame clones only, not all of them. The repertoire holds over 15,000 clones, with 80% to 90% as singletons. Germline CDR1 is KGHSH and CDR2 is LQKENI. This CDR3 has 14 residues. The junction had 5 bases not matched to a gene; V was cut back by 5 bases and J by 6 bases. The sample holds one count of this clone. The chain is built from TRBV18 and TRBJ1-2, with 11 bases matching TRBD1. Sequenced input: tumor tissue from Merkel cell carcinoma. The source of this sequence is a human donor with Merkel cell carcinoma. CDR3 in DNA: TGTGCCAGCTCATCCGGGACAGGGGGTAATGGCTACACCTTC. This codes for CASSSGTGGNGYTF.